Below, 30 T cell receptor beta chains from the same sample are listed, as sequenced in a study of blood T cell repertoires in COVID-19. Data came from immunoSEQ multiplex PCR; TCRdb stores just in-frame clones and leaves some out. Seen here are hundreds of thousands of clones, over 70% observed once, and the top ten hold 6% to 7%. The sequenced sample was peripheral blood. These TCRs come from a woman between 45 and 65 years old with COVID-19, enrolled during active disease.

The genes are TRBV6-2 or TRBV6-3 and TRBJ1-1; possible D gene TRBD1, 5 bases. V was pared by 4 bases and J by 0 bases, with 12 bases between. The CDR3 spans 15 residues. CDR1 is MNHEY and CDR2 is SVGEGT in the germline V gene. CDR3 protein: CASSFGGIMNTEAFF. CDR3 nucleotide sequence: TGTGCCAGCAGTTTTGGGGGGATAATGAACACTGAAGCTTTCTTT.

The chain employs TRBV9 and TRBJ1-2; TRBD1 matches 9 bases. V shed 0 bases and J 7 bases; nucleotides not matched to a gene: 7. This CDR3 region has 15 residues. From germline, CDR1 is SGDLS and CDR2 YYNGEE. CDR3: CASSVGIAGQGGYTF. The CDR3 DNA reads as TGTGCCAGCAGCGTAGGAATTGCGGGACAGGGTGGCTACACCTTC.

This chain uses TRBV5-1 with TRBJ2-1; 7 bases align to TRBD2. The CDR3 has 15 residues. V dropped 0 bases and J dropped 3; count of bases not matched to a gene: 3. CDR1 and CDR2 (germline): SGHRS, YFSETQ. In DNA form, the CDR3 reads TGCGCCAGCAGCTTGGCCCAGCGGGACTACAATGAGCAGTTCTTC. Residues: CASSLAQRDYNEQFF.

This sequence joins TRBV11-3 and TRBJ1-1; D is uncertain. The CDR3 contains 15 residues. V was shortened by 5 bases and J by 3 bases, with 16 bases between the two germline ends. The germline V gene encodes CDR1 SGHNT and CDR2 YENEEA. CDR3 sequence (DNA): TGTGCCAGCAGCCCGGGCGGGCCTGGGGACACTGAAGCTTTCTTT. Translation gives CASSPGGPGDTEAFF.

Here the CDR3 DNA reads TGTGCCAGCAGCCGTGCGGTAGAGGGAGAGACCCAGTACTTC. Translating gives CASSRAVEGETQYF. The chain joins TRBV7-9 to TRBJ2-5; D perhaps matches TRBD2 (5 bases). The length of the CDR3 is 14 residues. Trimming took off 5 bases at V and 4 bases at J, with 14 bases between the two ends. Germline assignment: CDR1 SEHNR and CDR2 FQNEAQ (reference sequence).

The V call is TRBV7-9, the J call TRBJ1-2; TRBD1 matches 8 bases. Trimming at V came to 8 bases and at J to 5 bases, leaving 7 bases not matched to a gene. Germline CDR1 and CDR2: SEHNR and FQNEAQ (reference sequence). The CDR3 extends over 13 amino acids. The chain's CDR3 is CASQLTGGYGYTF. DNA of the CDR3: TGTGCCAGCCAGTTAACAGGGGGATATGGCTACACCTTC.

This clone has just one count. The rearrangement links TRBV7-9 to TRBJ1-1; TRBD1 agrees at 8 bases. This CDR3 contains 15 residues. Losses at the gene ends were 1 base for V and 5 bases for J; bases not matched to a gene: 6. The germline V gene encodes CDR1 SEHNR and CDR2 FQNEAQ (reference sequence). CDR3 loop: CASSLVPGGETEAFF. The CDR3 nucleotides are TGTGCCAGCAGCTTAGTCCCAGGGGGCGAGACTGAAGCTTTCTTT.

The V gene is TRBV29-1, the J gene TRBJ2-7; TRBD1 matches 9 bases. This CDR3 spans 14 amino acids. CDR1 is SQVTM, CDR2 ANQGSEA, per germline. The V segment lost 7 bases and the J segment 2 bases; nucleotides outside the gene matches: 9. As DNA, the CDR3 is TGCAGCGCCGCGGACAGGGGAAGGGCCTACGAGCAGTACTTC. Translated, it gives CSAADRGRAYEQYF.

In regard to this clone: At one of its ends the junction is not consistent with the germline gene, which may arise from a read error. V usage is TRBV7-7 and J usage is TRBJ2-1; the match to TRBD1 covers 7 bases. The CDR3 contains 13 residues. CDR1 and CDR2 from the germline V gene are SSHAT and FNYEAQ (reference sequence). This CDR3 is CASSYDRDNEQFF. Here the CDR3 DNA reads TGTGCTAGCAGCTATGACAGGGACAATGAGCAGTTCTTC.

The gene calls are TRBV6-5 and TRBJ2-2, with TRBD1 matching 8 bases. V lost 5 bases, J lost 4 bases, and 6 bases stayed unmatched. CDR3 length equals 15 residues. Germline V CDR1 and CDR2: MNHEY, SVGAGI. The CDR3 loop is CASSLQGAGTGELFF. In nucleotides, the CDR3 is TGTGCCAGCAGTCTCCAGGGGGCAGGCACCGGGGAGCTGTTTTTT.

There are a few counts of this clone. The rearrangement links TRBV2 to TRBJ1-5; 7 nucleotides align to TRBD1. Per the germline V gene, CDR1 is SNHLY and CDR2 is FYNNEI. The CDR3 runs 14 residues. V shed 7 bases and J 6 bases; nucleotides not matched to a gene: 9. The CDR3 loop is CASNQRGPGQPQHF. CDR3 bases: TGTGCCAGCAACCAAAGGGGGCCAGGTCAGCCCCAGCATTTT.

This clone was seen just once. CDR3 DNA: TGTGCCAGCAGTGATGGACAGGGCCCCTATAGCAATCAGCCCCAGCATTTT. Encoded protein: CASSDGQGPYSNQPQHF. The V gene is TRBV6-1, the J gene TRBJ1-5; 8 nucleotides align to TRBD1. V shed 3 bases, J shed 0 bases, and the junction held 7 bases outside the gene matches. This CDR3 region has 17 residues. Germline V gene lookup returns CDR1 MNHNS and CDR2 SASEGT.

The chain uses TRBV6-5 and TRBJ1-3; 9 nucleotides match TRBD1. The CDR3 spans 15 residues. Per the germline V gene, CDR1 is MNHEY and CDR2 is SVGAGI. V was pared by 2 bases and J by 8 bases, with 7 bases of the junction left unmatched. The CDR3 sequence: CASSYDRGRRDTIYF. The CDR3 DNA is TGTGCCAGCAGTTACGACAGGGGGAGGCGAGACACCATATATTTT.

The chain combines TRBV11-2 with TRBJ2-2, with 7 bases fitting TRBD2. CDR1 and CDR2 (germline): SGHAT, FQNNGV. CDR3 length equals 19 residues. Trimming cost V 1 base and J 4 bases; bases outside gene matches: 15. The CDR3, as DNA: TGTGCCAGCAGCTTAGCCGGGGATTTGGTGGGCGGGAGCACCGGGGAGCTGTTTTTT. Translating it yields CASSLAGDLVGGSTGELFF. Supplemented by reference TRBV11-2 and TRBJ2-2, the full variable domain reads EAGVAQSPRYKIIEKRQSVAFWCNPISGHATLYWYQQILGQGPKLLIQFQNNGVVDDSQLPKDRFSAERLKGVDSTLKIQPAKLEDSAVYLCASSLAGDLVGGSTGELFFGEGSRLTVL.

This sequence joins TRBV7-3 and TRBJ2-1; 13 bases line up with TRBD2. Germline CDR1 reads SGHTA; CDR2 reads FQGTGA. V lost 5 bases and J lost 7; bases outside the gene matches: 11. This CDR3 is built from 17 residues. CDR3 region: CASSAAPTSGRRNEQFF. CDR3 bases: TGTGCCAGCAGCGCTGCCCCGACTAGCGGGAGGAGGAATGAGCAGTTCTTC. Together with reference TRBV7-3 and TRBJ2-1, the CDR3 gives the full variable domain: GAGVSQTPSNKVTEKGKYVELRCDPISGHTALYWYRQSLGQGPEFLIYFQGTGAADDSGLPNDRFFAVRPEGSVSTLKIQRTERGDSAVYLCASSAAPTSGRRNEQFFGPGTRLTVL.

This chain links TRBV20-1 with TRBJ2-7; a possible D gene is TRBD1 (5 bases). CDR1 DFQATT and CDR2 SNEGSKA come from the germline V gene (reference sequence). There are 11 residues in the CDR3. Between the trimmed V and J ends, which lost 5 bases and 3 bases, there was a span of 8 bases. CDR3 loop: CSAQGHYEQYF. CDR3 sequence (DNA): TGCAGTGCTCAGGGCCACTACGAGCAGTACTTC.

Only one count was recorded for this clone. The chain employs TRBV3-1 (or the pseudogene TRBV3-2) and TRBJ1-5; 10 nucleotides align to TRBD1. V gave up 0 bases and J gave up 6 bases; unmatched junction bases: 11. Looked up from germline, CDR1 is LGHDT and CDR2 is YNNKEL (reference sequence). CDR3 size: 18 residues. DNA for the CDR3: TGTGCCAGCAGCCAAGAAGGCCGACAGGGGGCGTGGGGTCAGCCCCAGCATTTT. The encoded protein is CASSQEGRQGAWGQPQHF.

The CDR3 DNA reads TGTGCCAGCAGCTCTAGGGAGACCCAGTACTTC. Translated: CASSSRETQYF. This rearrangement joins TRBV11-3 to TRBJ2-5; D is ambiguous. CDR1 is SGHNT and CDR2 is YENEEA in the germline V gene. The V end lost 4 bases, the J end lost 5 bases, and 5 bases lay between the germline ends. The CDR3 covers 11 residues.

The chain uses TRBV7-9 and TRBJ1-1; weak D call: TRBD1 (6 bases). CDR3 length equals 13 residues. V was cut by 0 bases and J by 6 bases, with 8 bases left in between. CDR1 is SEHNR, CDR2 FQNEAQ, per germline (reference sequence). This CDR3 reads CASSLAGAAEAFF. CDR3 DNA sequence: TGTGCCAGCAGCTTAGCGGGGGCCGCTGAAGCTTTCTTT.

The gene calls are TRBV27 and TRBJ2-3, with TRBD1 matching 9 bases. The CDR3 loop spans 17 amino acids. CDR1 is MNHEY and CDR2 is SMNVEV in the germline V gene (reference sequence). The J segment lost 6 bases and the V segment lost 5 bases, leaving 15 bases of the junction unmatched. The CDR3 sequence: CASSRSGQGWTGDTQYF. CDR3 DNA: TGTGCCAGCAGTCGCTCGGGACAGGGCTGGACGGGGGATACGCAGTATTTT.

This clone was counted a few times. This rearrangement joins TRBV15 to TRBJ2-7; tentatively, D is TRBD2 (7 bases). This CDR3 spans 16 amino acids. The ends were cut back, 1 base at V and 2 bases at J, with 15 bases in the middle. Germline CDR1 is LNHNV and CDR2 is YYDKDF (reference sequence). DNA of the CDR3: TGTGCCACCAGCAGAGTGGCAGGGGAGGGAACCTACGAGCAGTACTTC. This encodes CATSRVAGEGTYEQYF.

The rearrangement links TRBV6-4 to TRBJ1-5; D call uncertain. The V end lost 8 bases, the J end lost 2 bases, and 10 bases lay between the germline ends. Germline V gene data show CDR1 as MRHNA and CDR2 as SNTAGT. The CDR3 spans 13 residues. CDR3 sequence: CASSEGGNQPQHF. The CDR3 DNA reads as TGTGCCAGCTCTGAAGGAGGCAATCAGCCCCAGCATTTT.

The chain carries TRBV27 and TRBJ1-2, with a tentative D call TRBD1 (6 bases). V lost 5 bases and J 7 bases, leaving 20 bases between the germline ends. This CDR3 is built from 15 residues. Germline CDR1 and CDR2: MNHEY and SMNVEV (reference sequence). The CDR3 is CASSAVLGQLVGYTF. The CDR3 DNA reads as TGTGCCAGCAGTGCGGTCTTGGGACAACTGGTTGGCTACACCTTC.

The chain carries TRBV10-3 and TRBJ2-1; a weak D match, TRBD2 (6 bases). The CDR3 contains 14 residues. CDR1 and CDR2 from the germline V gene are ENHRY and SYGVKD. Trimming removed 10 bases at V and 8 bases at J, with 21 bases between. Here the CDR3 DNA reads TGTGCCACCGGGGGACGCGGGGCTGGGCATGAGCAGTTCTTC. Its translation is CATGGRGAGHEQFF.

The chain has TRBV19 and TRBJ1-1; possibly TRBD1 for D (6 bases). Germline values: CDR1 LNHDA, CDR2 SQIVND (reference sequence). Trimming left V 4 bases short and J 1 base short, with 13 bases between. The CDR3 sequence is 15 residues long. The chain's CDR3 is CASSTFNRANTEAFF. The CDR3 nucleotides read TGTGCCAGTAGTACCTTCAACAGGGCGAACACTGAAGCTTTCTTT.

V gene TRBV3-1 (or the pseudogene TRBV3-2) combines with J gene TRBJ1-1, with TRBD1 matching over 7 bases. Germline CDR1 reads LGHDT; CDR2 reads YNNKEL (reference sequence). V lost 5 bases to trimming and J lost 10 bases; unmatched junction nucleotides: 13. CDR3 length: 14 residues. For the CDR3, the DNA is TGTGCCAGCAGCTTTACAGGGGCGGATAGTGGAGCTTTCTTT. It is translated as CASSFTGADSGAFF.

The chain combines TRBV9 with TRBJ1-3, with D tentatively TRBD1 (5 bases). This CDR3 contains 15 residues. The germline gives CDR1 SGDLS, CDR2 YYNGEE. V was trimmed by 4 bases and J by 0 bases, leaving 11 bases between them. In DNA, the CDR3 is TGTGCCAGCAGCCCACAGGTAATCTCTGGAAACACCATATATTTT. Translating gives CASSPQVISGNTIYF. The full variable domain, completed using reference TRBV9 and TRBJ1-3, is DSGVTQTPKHLITATGQRVTLRCSPRSGDLSVYWYQQSLDQGLQFLIQYYNGEERAKGNILERFSAQQFPDLHSELNLSSLELGDSALYFCASSPQVISGNTIYFGEGSWLTVV.

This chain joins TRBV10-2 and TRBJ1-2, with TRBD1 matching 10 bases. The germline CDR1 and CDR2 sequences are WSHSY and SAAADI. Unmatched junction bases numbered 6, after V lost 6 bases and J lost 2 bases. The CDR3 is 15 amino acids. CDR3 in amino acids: CASRAGQGSNYGYTF. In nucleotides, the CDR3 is TGCGCCAGCAGGGCGGGACAGGGGAGCAACTATGGCTACACCTTC.

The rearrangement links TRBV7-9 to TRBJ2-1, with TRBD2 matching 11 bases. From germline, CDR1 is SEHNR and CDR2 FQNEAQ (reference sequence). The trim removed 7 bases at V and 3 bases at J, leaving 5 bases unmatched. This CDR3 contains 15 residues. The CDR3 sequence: CASTYLAGGYNEQFF. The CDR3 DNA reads TGTGCCAGCACCTACCTAGCGGGAGGCTACAATGAGCAGTTCTTC.

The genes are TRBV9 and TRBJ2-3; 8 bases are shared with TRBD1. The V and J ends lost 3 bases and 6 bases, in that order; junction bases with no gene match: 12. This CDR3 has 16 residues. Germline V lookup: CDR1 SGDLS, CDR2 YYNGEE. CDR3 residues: CASSETGQAGGDTQYF. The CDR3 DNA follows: TGTGCCAGCAGCGAGACGGGACAGGCTGGAGGGGATACGCAGTATTTT.